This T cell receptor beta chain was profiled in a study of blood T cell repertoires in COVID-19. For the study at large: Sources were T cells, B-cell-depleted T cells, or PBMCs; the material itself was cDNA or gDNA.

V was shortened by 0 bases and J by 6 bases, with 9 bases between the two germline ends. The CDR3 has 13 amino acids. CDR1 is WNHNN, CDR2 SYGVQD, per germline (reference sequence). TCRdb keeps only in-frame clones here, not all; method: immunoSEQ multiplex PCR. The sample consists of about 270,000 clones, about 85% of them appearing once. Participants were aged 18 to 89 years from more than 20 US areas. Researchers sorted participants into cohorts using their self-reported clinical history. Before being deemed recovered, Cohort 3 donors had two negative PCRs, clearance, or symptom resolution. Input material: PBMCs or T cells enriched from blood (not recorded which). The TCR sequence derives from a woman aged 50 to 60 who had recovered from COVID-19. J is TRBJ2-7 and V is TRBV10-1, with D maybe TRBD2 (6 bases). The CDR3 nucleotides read TGCGCCAGCAGTGAGTCGACTAGGGGCGAGCAGTACTTC. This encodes CASSESTRGEQYF.